This T cell receptor beta chain appears in the sequencing data of a study of blood T cell repertoires in COVID-19. For the study at large: Researchers got acute and convalescent COVID-19 samples from the United States, Italy and Spain. PBMCs, B-cell-depleted T cells, or T cells were the source of the cDNA or gDNA that made up the material.

V lost 1 base, J lost 2 bases, and 1 base stayed unmatched. The CDR3 runs to 15 residues. The germline V gene encodes CDR1 GTSNPN and CDR2 SVGIG (reference sequence). In the source study's methods: Nucleated cell counts were estimated from reference gene primer amplification. Profiling relied on immunoSEQ multiplex PCR, and the TCRdb table lists in-frame clones only, not all of them. That table gives V, J and clone size, and the DNA gave D and trimming. The sample holds 90,000 to 150,000 clones, around 87% seen once. The rearrangement uses TRBV30 and TRBJ1-3, with 11 bases aligning to TRBD1. This clonotype originated in a human donor in a cohort sampled during active COVID-19. Sequencing was performed on peripheral blood. The CDR3 is CAWSADRGPGNTIYF. The CDR3 DNA sequence: TGTGCCTGGAGTGCGGACAGGGGGCCTGGAAACACCATATATTTT.